This TCR beta chain was recorded in a study of CD4 T cells in relation to SARS-CoV-2 and coronaviruses. This clone was seen a single time. Its antigen is not known. Libraries were prepared by immunoSEQ multiplex PCR; TCRdb keeps only in-frame clonotypes and omits some of them. The sample consists of 43,000 or so clones, roughly 82% of them appearing once. The source material was naive CD4+ T cells from PBMCs, cultured in vitro. Documented subset: naive CD4+ T cells isolated by negative enrichment. The receptor was isolated from an adult with COVID-19.

The CDR3 coding sequence is TGCGCCAGCAGCTTGGGGGGCGGGAACACTGAAGCTTTCTTT. Protein product: CASSLGGGNTEAFF. The rearrangement uses TRBV5-1 and TRBJ1-1; a possible D gene is TRBD1 (5 bases). The CDR3 has 14 amino acids. Trimming removed 0 bases at V and 1 base at J, with 7 bases between. The V gene's germline CDR1 is SGHRS and CDR2 YFSETQ.